One and the same sample provided the 5 T cell receptor beta chains below, sequenced in a study of blood T cell dynamics during melanoma immunotherapy. The time point: pre-treatment baseline. Profiled with immunoSEQ multiplex PCR; TCRdb holds only in-frame clones, not every one. This sample has 5,500 to 6,500 clones, with 70% to 90% found just once. Here the sequenced sample was blood, taken from a patient treated with checkpoint blockade. The receptors were sampled from a human donor with melanoma.

This clone has just one count. This chain links TRBV5-4 with TRBJ1-2; TRBD1 is a possible D gene (5 bases). The CDR3 contains 14 residues. V was clipped by 1 base and J by 4 bases, with 11 bases between them. Per germline, CDR1 SGHNT and CDR2 YYREEE (reference sequence). CDR3 protein: CASSLTGVPYGYTF. For the CDR3, the DNA is TGTGCCAGCAGCTTGACAGGCGTTCCCTATGGCTACACCTTC.

The chain recombines TRBV9 with TRBJ2-7, with D tentatively TRBD2 (6 bases). This CDR3 is 14 amino acids long. V was trimmed by 0 bases and J by 4 bases, leaving 11 bases between them. CDR1 and CDR2 from the germline V gene are SGDLS and YYNGEE. Here the CDR3 DNA reads TGTGCCAGCAGCGTAGCGGGCGGGGATTACGAGCAGTACTTC. Its translation: CASSVAGGDYEQYF.

The chain uses TRBV9 and TRBJ2-2; the D gene is possibly TRBD2 (7 bases). Trimming stripped 0 bases from V and 4 bases from J, with 13 bases between. This CDR3 region has 16 residues. Germline-derived CDR1 and CDR2 are SGDLS and YYNGEE. The chain's CDR3 is CASSVAAGAGTGELFF. Here the CDR3 DNA reads TGTGCCAGCAGCGTAGCTGCGGGGGCTGGCACCGGGGAGCTGTTTTTT. Full variable domain (missing parts from reference TRBV9 and TRBJ2-2): DSGVTQTPKHLITATGQRVTLRCSPRSGDLSVYWYQQSLDQGLQFLIQYYNGEERAKGNILERFSAQQFPDLHSELNLSSLELGDSALYFCASSVAAGAGTGELFFGEGSRLTVL.

This clone was seen a few times. The chain is built from TRBV11-2 and TRBJ1-2, with a weak D call TRBD1 (6 bases). The CDR3 sequence is 15 residues long. The V gene lost 3 bases and the J gene lost 6 bases, with 17 bases spanning the gap. CDR1 and CDR2 (germline): SGHAT, FQNNGV. DNA for the CDR3: TGTGCCAGCAGCTTTTGGGGACACCCGAGCGATGGCTACACCTTC. Protein product: CASSFWGHPSDGYTF. Together with reference TRBV11-2 and TRBJ1-2, the CDR3 gives the full variable domain: EAGVAQSPRYKIIEKRQSVAFWCNPISGHATLYWYQQILGQGPKLLIQFQNNGVVDDSQLPKDRFSAERLKGVDSTLKIQPAKLEDSAVYLCASSFWGHPSDGYTFGSGTRLTVV.

The genes are TRBV6-6 and TRBJ1-4, with D possibly being TRBD1 (5 bases). The V end was cut by 7 bases, the J end by 0 bases, with 6 bases between. The CDR3 runs to 13 residues. Per germline, CDR1 MNHNY and CDR2 SVGAGI (reference sequence). The CDR3 sequence is CASKGTTNEKLFF. CDR3 sequence (DNA): TGTGCCAGCAAGGGGACAACTAATGAAAAACTGTTTTTT.